Below, one TCR beta chain is given with its context. No antigen is known for it. Qualities for individual bases were not recorded, and no much larger clone is one base off. Genomic DNA was extracted from sorted cells using the Qiagen DNeasy Kit. TCR beta chain deep sequencing was performed on the immunoSEQ platform. In the original analysis: Repertoire data analysis was performed with the immunoSEQ Analyzer software. TCRdb holds this immuneACCESS table with in-frame rearrangements only. Some clones are missing; in checked studies, unresolved V genes explain under half, and the rest has no known cause. That table gives V, J and clone size, and the DNA gave D and trimming. Counted in this sample were 20,000 to 25,000 clones; 82% of them appeared once. The ten largest clones represent 20% to 25% of the sample. The data are from a study of EBV T-cell therapy then PD-1 blockade in nasopharyngeal carcinoma (dated by TCRdb to the early 2020s).

The sample's treatment or condition label, decoded: AdE1-LMPpoly-expanded autologous EBV-specific T-cell therapy followed by anti-PD-1 nivolumab. V loses 1 base of germline sequence and J loses 7 bases, and the interval between the two ends is 7 bases. Per the germline V gene, KGHSH is the CDR1 and LQKENI is the CDR2. The cysteine opens and the phenylalanine closes a CDR3 of 12 amino acids. Only CDR3 DNA remains: 36 bases, in frame from the first base. Specimen: CD8+ T cells from blood, collected at day -245 from a patient whose treatment included autologous EBV-specific T cells and nivolumab. The TCR originated in a man aged 35 to 55 with nasopharyngeal carcinoma. The chain joins TRBV18 to TRBJ1-1; no D gene is confidently identified. CDR3 loop: CASSPRAHEAFF. At the DNA level, the sequence is TGTGCCAGCTCACCACGGGCACATGAAGCTTTCTTT.